This record covers a single T cell receptor (beta chain). The method was immunoSEQ multiplex PCR; TCRdb's version includes in-frame clones alone and lacks a portion of them. Among over 150,000 clones listed, roughly 84% were seen once. The entry originates in a study of blood T cell repertoires in COVID-19. Study at large: Collection of acute and convalescent COVID-19 samples took place in the United States, Italy and Spain.

The CDR3 loop spans 13 amino acids. Trimming pared 10 bases from V and 0 bases from J, leaving 12 bases between. The germline gives CDR1 LNHDA, CDR2 SQIVND (reference sequence). The sequenced sample was peripheral blood. The clonotype comes from a man aged 18 to 30 with active or convalescent COVID-19. The gene calls are TRBV19 and TRBJ1-1; D is unclear. DNA of the CDR3: TGTGCCACCGCACAGATGATGAACACTGAAGCTTTCTTT. It specifies CATAQMMNTEAFF.